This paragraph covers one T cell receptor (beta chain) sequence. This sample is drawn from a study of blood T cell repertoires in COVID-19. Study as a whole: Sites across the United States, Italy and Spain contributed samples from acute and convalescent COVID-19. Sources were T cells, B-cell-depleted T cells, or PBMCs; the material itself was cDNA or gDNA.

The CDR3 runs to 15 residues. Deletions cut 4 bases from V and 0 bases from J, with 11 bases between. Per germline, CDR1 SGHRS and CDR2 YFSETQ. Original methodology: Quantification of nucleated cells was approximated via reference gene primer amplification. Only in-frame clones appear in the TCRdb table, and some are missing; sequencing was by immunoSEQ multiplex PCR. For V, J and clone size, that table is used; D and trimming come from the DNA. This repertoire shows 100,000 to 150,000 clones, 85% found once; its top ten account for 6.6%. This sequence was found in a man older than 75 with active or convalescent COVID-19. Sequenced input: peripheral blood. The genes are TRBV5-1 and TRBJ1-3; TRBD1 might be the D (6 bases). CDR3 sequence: CASSPRDNSGNTIYF. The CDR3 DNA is TGCGCCAGCAGCCCAAGGGACAACTCTGGAAACACCATATATTTT.